The 28 T cell receptor beta chains below all came from one sample that was sequenced in a study of glioma-infiltrating T cells after dendritic cell vaccination. The method was immunoSEQ multiplex PCR; TCRdb's version includes in-frame clones alone and lacks a portion of them. The top ten clones hold about 3.2% of a sample with just under 85,000 clones, 70% to 90% of them seen once. Specimen: blood, collected before dendritic cell vaccination. Receptors were obtained from a human donor with glioblastoma.

The chain combines TRBV30 with TRBJ1-1; 9 nucleotides line up with TRBD1. This CDR3 region has 13 residues. Germline-derived CDR1 and CDR2 are GTSNPN and SVGIG (reference sequence). The V and J ends lost 3 bases and 6 bases, in that order; junction bases with no gene match: 5. The chain's CDR3 is CAWRGQGTAEAFF. The CDR3 nucleotides read TGTGCCTGGAGGGGACAGGGCACGGCTGAAGCTTTCTTT.

The chain couples TRBV30 to TRBJ2-1, with D perhaps matching TRBD1 (6 bases). CDR3 length: 13 residues. Looked up from germline, CDR1 is GTSNPN and CDR2 is SVGIG (reference sequence). V lost 7 bases and J 0 bases, leaving 10 bases between the germline ends. The CDR3 DNA follows: TGTGCCTTCGGACAGAGCTCCTACAATGAGCAGTTCTTC. Protein sequence: CAFGQSSYNEQFF.

The chain's CDR3 is CASSKQGAAGTDTQYF. DNA of the CDR3: TGTGCCAGCTCAAAACAGGGGGCCGCGGGCACAGATACGCAGTATTTT. The rearrangement uses TRBV18 and TRBJ2-3; 9 positions match TRBD1. This CDR3 is 16 amino acids long. Germline-derived CDR1 and CDR2 are KGHSH and LQKENI. With V trimmed by 5 bases and J by 1 base, 7 bases remained unmatched.

Only one count was recorded for this clone. The genes are TRBV4-1 and TRBJ2-7; TRBD2 matches 10 bases. Trimming took 4 bases from V and 3 from J; bases not matched to a gene: 6. Germline V CDR1 and CDR2: MGHRA, YSYEKL. The length of the CDR3 is 15 residues. CDR3 in amino acids: CASSRALAGVYEQYF. The DNA for the CDR3 is TGCGCCAGCAGCCGTGCTCTAGCGGGAGTCTACGAGCAGTACTTC.

The J gene is TRBJ2-7, the V gene TRBV7-6; TRBD1 agrees at 9 bases. V shed 3 bases, J shed 3 bases, and the junction held 6 bases outside the gene matches. Germline V gives CDR1 SGHVS, CDR2 FNYEAQ. This CDR3 comprises 15 residues. The CDR3 region is CASSFGTGNHYEQYF. In nucleotides, the CDR3 is TGTGCCAGCAGCTTCGGGACAGGGAACCACTACGAGCAGTACTTC.

The chain uses TRBV30 and TRBJ2-1; 8 bases line up with TRBD1. The trim removed 3 bases at V and 8 bases at J, leaving 6 bases unmatched. This CDR3 is 13 amino acids long. In germline, CDR1 is GTSNPN, CDR2 SVGIG (reference sequence). In DNA form, the CDR3 reads TGTGCCTGGAGCGCACAGGGGGGCGATGAGCAGTTCTTC. This gives the protein CAWSAQGGDEQFF.

V usage is TRBV12-1 and J usage is TRBJ2-7; the D call in the table, TRBD2, was not verified against the DNA. TRBV12-1 is reported as a pseudogene. CDR3 length equals 16 residues. In DNA, the CDR3 is TGTGCCAGCAGCCCACGACTAGCGGGGAACAAACCCGCGCAGTACTTC. Translating gives CASSPRLAGNKPAQYF.

The V call is TRBV6-1, the J call TRBJ1-3; 8 positions match TRBD1. V dropped 7 bases and J dropped 4; count of bases not matched to a gene: 9. Germline loops: CDR1 MNHNS, CDR2 SASEGT. The CDR3 totals 15 residues. CDR3 coding DNA: TGTGCCAGCACCCTCACCCGGGACAGGGGAAACACCATATATTTT. Translated: CASTLTRDRGNTIYF.

J is TRBJ2-7 and V is TRBV2; the match to TRBD1 covers 11 bases. The CDR3 loop spans 15 amino acids. Germline CDR1 and CDR2: SNHLY and FYNNEI. Trimming took 7 bases from V and 2 from J; bases not matched to a gene: 7. DNA for the CDR3: TGTGCCAGCATCCCGGACAGGGGGCTAACCTACGAGCAGTACTTC. This translates into CASIPDRGLTYEQYF.

The J gene is TRBJ2-1, the V gene TRBV7-8; 8 bases are a match to TRBD2. The CDR3 loop spans 15 amino acids. CDR1 is SGHVS, CDR2 FQNEAQ, per germline. J gave up 5 bases and V 3 bases, and 6 bases lay outside the gene matches. CDR3 sequence: CASSFISGGNNEQFF. The DNA for the CDR3 is TGTGCCAGCAGCTTTATCTCGGGAGGGAACAATGAGCAGTTCTTC. The full variable domain, rest sourced from reference TRBV7-8 and TRBJ2-1, is GAGVSQSPRYKVAKRGQDVALRCDPISGHVSLFWYQQALGQGPEFLTYFQNEAQLDKSGLPSDRFFAERPEGSVSTLKIQRTQQEDSAVYLCASSFISGGNNEQFFGPGTRLTVL.

The chain has TRBV5-1 and TRBJ2-7; 8 bases are a match to TRBD1. CDR3 length: 13 amino acids. J gave up 7 bases and V 4 bases, and 7 bases lay outside the gene matches. In germline, CDR1 is SGHRS, CDR2 YFSETQ. The CDR3 DNA reads as TGCGCCAGCAGCCACCTTCGGGACAGGGAGCAGTACTTC. Encoded protein: CASSHLRDREQYF. Full variable domain (outside the CDR3, taken from reference TRBV5-1 and TRBJ2-7): KAGVTQTPRYLIKTRGQQVTLSCSPISGHRSVSWYQQTPGQGLQFLFEYFSETQRNKGNFPGRFSGRQFSNSRSEMNVSTLELGDSALYLCASSHLRDREQYFGPGTRLTVT.

The genes are TRBV9 and TRBJ1-1; 7 bases are shared with TRBD1. This CDR3 has 14 residues. J was trimmed by 3 bases and V by 3 bases; bases with no gene match: 5. Germline loops: CDR1 SGDLS, CDR2 YYNGEE. CDR3 region: CASSGQGQDTEAFF. CDR3 sequence (DNA): TGTGCCAGCAGCGGACAGGGCCAGGACACTGAAGCTTTCTTT.

The chain links TRBV30 to TRBJ1-1, with D perhaps matching TRBD1 (6 bases). Deletions cut 5 bases from V and 5 bases from J, with 15 bases between. Germline V gives CDR1 GTSNPN, CDR2 SVGIG (reference sequence). CDR3 size: 13 residues. This CDR3 is CAWGDILGTEAFF. DNA of the CDR3: TGTGCCTGGGGGGACATTTTGGGGACTGAAGCTTTCTTT. Together with reference TRBV30 and TRBJ1-1, the CDR3 gives the full variable domain: SQTIHQWPATLVQPVGSPLSLECTVEGTSNPNLYWYRQAAGRGLQLLFYSVGIGQISSEVPQNLSASRPQDRQFILSSKKLLLSDSGFYLCAWGDILGTEAFFGQGTRLTVV.

V and J are TRBV19 and TRBJ1-5; TRBD1 might be the D (6 bases). Per germline, CDR1 LNHDA and CDR2 SQIVND (reference sequence). There are 15 residues in the CDR3. V gave up 3 bases and J gave up 2 bases, with 11 bases separating them. CDR3 DNA: TGTGCCAGTAGTATGGGACACTCTGGCAATCAGCCCCAGCATTTT. Translation gives CASSMGHSGNQPQHF.

The chain combines TRBV10-3 with TRBJ2-3; TRBD1 is a possible D gene (6 bases). Trimming removed 7 bases from V and 4 bases from J, with 15 bases in between. The CDR3 sequence is 14 residues long. Germline V gives CDR1 ENHRY, CDR2 SYGVKD. CDR3 in amino acids: CAINPLGAADTQYF. CDR3 coding DNA: TGTGCCATCAACCCTCTGGGGGCGGCAGATACGCAGTATTTT.

The chain joins TRBV4-2 to TRBJ2-1; 9 bases are shared with TRBD1. Germline V gene sequence: CDR1 LGHNA, CDR2 YNFKEQ. The length of the CDR3 is 16 residues. V lost 1 base and J lost 6; bases outside the gene matches: 7. CDR3 region: CASSQATGGAANEQFF. CDR3 in DNA: TGTGCCAGCAGCCAAGCTACAGGGGGCGCAGCCAATGAGCAGTTCTTC.

This clone was recorded a few times. Other nucleotide sequences from this sample produce the same CDR3. V and J are TRBV19 and TRBJ1-5; D is undetermined. Germline V gene lookup returns CDR1 LNHDA and CDR2 SQIVND (reference sequence). The CDR3 loop spans 12 amino acids. The CDR3 bases are TGTGCTACGAGACTTAGCAATCAGCCCCAGCATTTT. Its protein is CATRLSNQPQHF.

The rearrangement links TRBV27 to TRBJ2-1; TRBD2 matches at 9 bases. This CDR3 comprises 13 residues. With V trimmed by 8 bases and J by 6 bases, 5 bases remained unmatched. Germline V gene sequence: CDR1 MNHEY, CDR2 SMNVEV (reference sequence). CDR3 DNA: TGTGCCAGCGTGGGACTAGCTGGCAATGAGCAGTTCTTC. This translates into CASVGLAGNEQFF.

The V call is TRBV5-5, the J call TRBJ1-2, with 10 bases aligning to TRBD1. The J segment lost 7 bases and the V segment lost 4 bases, leaving 7 bases of the junction unmatched. CDR3 size: 14 residues. Per germline, CDR1 SGHKS and CDR2 YYEKEE (reference sequence). CDR3 sequence reads: CASSGGTGAGGYTF. The CDR3 DNA reads as TGTGCCAGCAGCGGCGGGACAGGGGCGGGTGGCTACACCTTC.

This chain connects TRBV27 to TRBJ1-1; D gene ambiguous. From germline, CDR1 is MNHEY and CDR2 SMNVEV (reference sequence). V was shortened by 4 bases and J by 1 base, with 19 bases between the two germline ends. The CDR3 spans 17 residues. The CDR3 here is CASSSHSQAGENTEAFF. In nucleotides, the CDR3 is TGTGCCAGCAGTTCCCACTCTCAAGCCGGGGAGAACACTGAAGCTTTCTTT.

The chain uses TRBV28 and TRBJ2-5; 7 positions match TRBD1. Germline values: CDR1 MDHEN, CDR2 SYDVKM. The CDR3 covers 12 residues. Trimming removed 6 bases from V and 6 bases from J; junction bases left unmatched: 4. CDR3 sequence (DNA): TGTGCCAGCAGGACAGGGCTGAAGACCCAGTACTTC. Protein sequence: CASRTGLKTQYF.

This clone showed up just once. The CDR3 region is CATSRGDSQETQYF. CDR3 coding DNA: TGTGCCACCAGCAGGGGGGACAGTCAAGAGACCCAGTACTTC. The genes are TRBV15 and TRBJ2-5; the match to TRBD1 covers 7 bases. The CDR3 loop spans 14 amino acids. From germline, CDR1 is LNHNV and CDR2 YYDKDF (reference sequence). V shed 3 bases, J shed 2 bases, and the junction held 3 bases outside the gene matches.

V and J are TRBV4-1 and TRBJ1-1, with unresolved D. Germline V gene sequence: CDR1 MGHRA, CDR2 YSYEKL. The V end was cut by 4 bases, the J end by 4 bases, with 16 bases between. The CDR3 has 15 amino acids. The CDR3 DNA sequence: TGCGCCAGCAGCCCCGCGGTCGGGGTCGCCACTGAAGCTTTCTTT. This sequence encodes CASSPAVGVATEAFF.

The V call is TRBV5-1, the J call TRBJ1-4; D not certain. The germline CDR1 and CDR2 sequences are SGHRS and YFSETQ. The CDR3 consists of 15 residues. V gave up 0 bases and J gave up 0 bases, with 6 bases separating them. CDR3 in amino acids: CASSLGSATNEKLFF. CDR3 nucleotides: TGCGCCAGCAGCTTGGGGTCGGCAACTAATGAAAAACTGTTTTTT.

This clone was picked up a small number of times. The chain uses TRBV19 and TRBJ2-7; D remains unclear. The germline V gene has CDR1 LNHDA and CDR2 SQIVND (reference sequence). V was pared by 1 base and J by 0 bases, with 7 bases between. CDR3 length equals 14 residues. CDR3 bases: TGTGCCAGTAGTATAGGACTCGACTCCTACGAGCAGTACTTC. This codes for CASSIGLDSYEQYF.

This clone was observed a handful of times. The chain is built from TRBV10-2 and TRBJ2-7; no clear D. The CDR3 spans 14 residues. V gave up 5 bases and J gave up 3 bases, with 14 bases separating them. The germline CDR1 and CDR2 sequences are WSHSY and SAAADI. This CDR3 reads CASSSLAPLYEQYF. The CDR3 nucleotides are TGCGCCAGCAGTTCCCTGGCACCCCTCTACGAGCAGTACTTC.

The DNA of the CDR3 is TGCGCCAGCAGCCAAGAGACAGCCAGATCACCCCTCCACTTT. Amino acids: CASSQETARSPLHF. This rearrangement joins TRBV4-1 to TRBJ1-6; D possibly corresponds to TRBD1 (5 bases). Germline V lookup: CDR1 MGHRA, CDR2 YSYEKL. Between the trimmed V and J ends, which lost 0 bases and 10 bases, there was a span of 10 bases. This CDR3 comprises 14 residues.

The rearrangement uses TRBV5-1 and TRBJ1-2; D is uncertain. With 1 base removed from V and 6 bases from J, the gap between germline ends came to 10 bases. CDR1 SGHRS and CDR2 YFSETQ come from the germline V gene. This CDR3 comprises 13 residues. The CDR3 nucleotides are TGCGCCAGCAGCTTGCAGGACGGGGATGGCTACACCTTC. Its protein is CASSLQDGDGYTF.